The entry that follows covers one TCR beta chain sequence. The sample originates from a study of blood T cell repertoires in COVID-19. Background on the study: Acute and convalescent COVID-19 specimens originated in the United States, Italy and Spain.

Measured with immunoSEQ multiplex PCR; TCRdb has only the in-frame clones, and not every one. The sample has approximately 100,000 clones, about 83% seen once. From germline, CDR1 is LNHDA and CDR2 SQIVND (reference sequence). Trimming cost V 3 bases and J 5 bases; bases outside gene matches: 8. The CDR3 length is 16 residues. The material sequenced was peripheral blood. This chain connects TRBV19 to TRBJ2-1; 9 bases align to TRBD2. The TCR sequence derives from a woman between 65 and 79 years old with acute or convalescent COVID-19. Here the CDR3 reads CASSIEGSGRHNEQFF. The CDR3 nucleotides read TGTGCCAGTAGTATCGAGGGTAGCGGGAGACACAATGAGCAGTTCTTC.